These 10 T cell receptor beta chains were sequenced from one sample in a study of regulatory T cells in long-lasting Graves disease. Building of the TCR beta libraries involved iRepertoire HTBI primers and Arm-PCR of CDR3 regions. One entry per CDR3 protein, called by TCRdb with MiXCR from the multiplex PCR reads. This repertoire shows some 250,000 distinct CDR3 sequences, around 19% found once; its top ten account for approximately 14%. Sample time point: newly diagnosed GD, antithyroid drugs for less than 3 months. RNA extracted from PBMCs served as the sequencing template. The data also belong to a second study, concerning T cells in Graves' hyperthyroidism and ophthalmopathy.

Source: peripheral blood mononuclear cells (PBMCs), taken at new diagnosis, from a patient treated with antithyroid drugs. The receptors here all came from a woman under 40 with Graves disease.

The chain couples TRBV5-6 to TRBJ1-1; no firm D call. V was shortened by 0 bases and J by 1 base, with 7 bases between the two germline ends. There are 14 residues in the CDR3. Germline values: CDR1 SGHDT, CDR2 YYEEEE. The CDR3 here is CASSLVQPNTEAFF. CDR3 sequence (DNA): TGTGCCAGCAGCTTGGTACAGCCGAACACTGAAGCTTTCTTT.

This clonotype was seen many times. This rearrangement joins TRBV7-9 to TRBJ2-1; possibly TRBD1 for D (5 bases). Trimming shortened V by 5 bases and J by 3 bases, and 20 bases separated the two germline ends. The CDR3 totals 17 residues. CDR1 is SEHNR and CDR2 is FQNEAQ in the germline V gene (reference sequence). Written as DNA, the CDR3 is TGTGCCAGCAGCCCCCATACTGCAGACAGTTTCTACAATGAGCAGTTCTTC. Translating it yields CASSPHTADSFYNEQFF.

This clonotype occurred many times. The rearrangement uses TRBV7-3 and TRBJ1-1; D is possibly TRBD1 (5 bases). Germline CDR1 reads SGHTA; CDR2 reads FQGTGA. V was trimmed by 5 bases and J by 11 bases, leaving 21 bases between them. This CDR3 is built from 14 residues. The CDR3 here is CASSQGIRGERAFF. The DNA for the CDR3 is TGTGCCAGCAGCCAGGGTATAAGAGGTGAGAGGGCTTTCTTT. Filled out from reference TRBV7-3 and TRBJ1-1, the complete variable domain reads GAGVSQTPSNKVTEKGKYVELRCDPISGHTALYWYRQSLGQGPEFLIYFQGTGAADDSGLPNDRFFAVRPEGSVSTLKIQRTERGDSAVYLCASSQGIRGERAFFGQGTRLTVV.

This clonotype came up many times. The chain employs TRBV6-5 and TRBJ1-2; 9 bases match TRBD1. The germline V gene encodes CDR1 MNHEY and CDR2 SVGAGI. The V segment lost 0 bases and the J segment 6 bases; nucleotides outside the gene matches: 5. The CDR3 contains 15 residues. The CDR3 bases are TGTGCCAGCAGTTACTCTAGGGGACAGGGCCATGGCTACACCTTC. This codes for CASSYSRGQGHGYTF.

The rearrangement uses TRBV6-5 and TRBJ1-5, with 8 nucleotides matching TRBD1. Germline V CDR1 and CDR2: MNHEY, SVGAGI. CDR3 size: 13 residues. The V gene end was trimmed by 3 bases and the J gene end by 7 bases; junction bases not matched to a gene: 2. The CDR3 DNA sequence: TGTGCCAGCAGTTATACAGGGGGACAGCCCCAGCATTTT. Translation gives CASSYTGGQPQHF.

This clonotype was counted many times. The chain recombines TRBV27 with TRBJ2-7; D is unresolved. Between the trimmed V and J ends, which lost 5 bases and 5 bases, there was a span of 10 bases. Germline assignment: CDR1 MNHEY and CDR2 SMNVEV (reference sequence). This CDR3 comprises 12 residues. The CDR3 loop reads CASSRVGDEQYF. The DNA for the CDR3 is TGTGCCAGCAGTAGGGTCGGCGACGAGCAGTACTTC.

This clonotype was picked up a small number of times. V gene TRBV5-5 combines with J gene TRBJ2-5, with 12 bases lining up with TRBD2. The V gene's germline CDR1 is SGHKS and CDR2 YYEKEE (reference sequence). The CDR3 spans 14 residues. V was clipped by 2 bases and J by 4 bases; unmatched bases: 0. This CDR3 reads CASSLLAGGETQYF. The CDR3 bases are TGTGCCAGCAGCTTACTAGCGGGGGGAGAGACCCAGTACTTC. The full variable domain, with the rest looked up from reference TRBV5-5 and TRBJ2-5, is DAGVTQSPTHLIKTRGQQVTLRCSPISGHKSVSWYQQVLGQGPQFIFQYYEKEERGRGNFPDRFSARQFPNYSSELNVNALLLGDSALYLCASSLLAGGETQYFGPGTRLLVL.

This clonotype appeared many times. This sequence joins TRBV20-1 and TRBJ2-1, with 12 nucleotides matching TRBD1. V lost 5 bases to trimming and J lost 9 bases; unmatched junction nucleotides: 2. CDR3 length: 12 amino acids. CDR1 DFQATT and CDR2 SNEGSKA come from the germline V gene (reference sequence). CDR3 in amino acids: CSAGTGGPEQFF. Here the CDR3 DNA reads TGCAGTGCTGGGACAGGGGGCCCTGAGCAGTTCTTC.

The table lists this clonotype with many counts. At one boundary the junction diverges from the germline segment, which might be a read error. V usage is TRBV4-1 and J usage is TRBJ1-5; 7 bases are a match to TRBD1. The germline CDR1 and CDR2 sequences are MGHRA and YSYEKL. This CDR3 region has 14 residues. The CDR3 DNA follows: TGTGCCAGCAGCCCGGGGACAGTCGCTCAGCCCCAGCATTTT. Its translation: CASSPGTVAQPQHF.

This clonotype was counted ten times or more. This chain connects TRBV12-3 or TRBV12-4 to TRBJ2-7, with TRBD2 matching 13 bases. V trimming: 6 bases; J trimming: 4 bases; junction bases outside the gene matches: 6. The length of the CDR3 is 15 residues. The CDR3 reads CASSLSTSGGYEQYF. For the CDR3, the DNA is TGTGCCAGCAGCCTATCGACTAGCGGGGGGTACGAGCAGTACTTC.